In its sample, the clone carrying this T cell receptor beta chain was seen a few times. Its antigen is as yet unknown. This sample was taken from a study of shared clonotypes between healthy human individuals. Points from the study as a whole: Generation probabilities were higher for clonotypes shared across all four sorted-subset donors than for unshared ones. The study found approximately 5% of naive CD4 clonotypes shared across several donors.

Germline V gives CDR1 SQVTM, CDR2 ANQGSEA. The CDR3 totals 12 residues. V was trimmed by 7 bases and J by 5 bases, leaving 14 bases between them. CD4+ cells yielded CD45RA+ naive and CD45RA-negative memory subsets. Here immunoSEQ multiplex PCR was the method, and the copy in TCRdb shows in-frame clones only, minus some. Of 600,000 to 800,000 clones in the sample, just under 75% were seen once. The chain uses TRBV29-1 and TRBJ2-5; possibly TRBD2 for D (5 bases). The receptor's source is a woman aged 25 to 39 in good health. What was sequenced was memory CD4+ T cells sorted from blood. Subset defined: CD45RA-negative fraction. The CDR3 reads CSASEGPETQYF. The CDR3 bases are TGCAGCGCGTCTGAGGGCCCGGAGACCCAGTACTTC.